This T cell receptor beta chain was recorded in a study of molecular identifiers for immune sequencing clone quantification. Overall study findings and caveats: Clones that had above 20 RNA copies took up over 99% of effector molecules but under 1% in naive cells.

By its share, this clonotype is medium-sized. Its antigen remains unknown. The V end lost 3 bases, the J end lost 0 bases, and 6 bases lay between the germline ends. This CDR3 is built from 15 residues. Germline V lookup: CDR1 MDHEN, CDR2 SYDVKM. TCRdb fed the PCR reads into MiXCR, producing one record per CDR3 protein. Among 20,000 or so distinct CDR3 sequences listed, about a fifth were seen once. J is TRBJ2-6 and V is TRBV28, with unresolved D. The material sequenced was naive CD8+ T cells from blood, with Jurkat cell RNA spiked in. Subset described: FACS-sorted CD8+CD4-CCR7+CD45RA+ naive T cells. This sequence originates from a human donor in good health. Some libraries in this study had Jurkat cell RNA spiked in. The CDR3 nucleotides are TGTGCCAGCAGTTTGGGTACCTCTGGGGCCAACGTCCTGACTTTC. This translates into CASSLGTSGANVLTF.